The rows below give T cell receptor beta chains drawn from one sample of a study of blood T cell repertoires in COVID-19. Profiled with immunoSEQ multiplex PCR; TCRdb holds only in-frame clones, not every one. The sample lists 60,000 or so clones, 74% seen once, with approximately 28% in the top ten. The specimen sequenced was peripheral blood. The receptor set was obtained from an elderly woman with acute or convalescent COVID-19. CDR3s include the opening cysteine and the closing phenylalanine or tryptophan. Fields, in order: V gene, D gene, J gene, clone size, CDR3 DNA, CDR3 protein. D genes are given only for firm matches. A row's size may be missing; if present it is once, few, many or a size class.

TRBV27	.	TRBJ1-2	.	TGTGCCAGCAGTTTAAGGGAGGGGGATGGCTACACCTTC	CASSLREGDGYTF
TRBV11-3	.	TRBJ2-1	few	TGTGCCAGCAGCCCCAACAGGGATTCCTACAATGAGCAGTTCTTC	CASSPNRDSYNEQFF
TRBV28	TRBD1	TRBJ2-7	.	TGTGCCAGCGTAACCCCACAGGGGTCTGCCTACGAGCAGTACTTC	CASVTPQGSAYEQYF
TRBV28	.	TRBJ2-7	.	TGTGCCAGCAGTTTAGTAGCCCTCGCCTCCTACGAGCAGTACTTC	CASSLVALASYEQYF
TRBV4-1	.	TRBJ1-5	few	TGCGCCAGCAGCCAAGACAGGGATCAGCCCCAGCATTTT	CASSQDRDQPQHF
TRBV6-1	.	TRBJ2-3	.	TGTGCCAGCAGTGAAGCCCCCGGGGATACGCAGTATTTT	CASSEAPGDTQYF
TRBV5-5	TRBD1	TRBJ1-3	medium-sized	TGTGCCAGCAGCTTGGAGGGGACAGGAGGAACTGGAAACACCATATATTTT	CASSLEGTGGTGNTIYF
TRBV5-1	TRBD1	TRBJ2-1	.	TGCGCCAGCAGCCCGGGACAGGGGCGGTACAATGAGCAGTTCTTC	CASSPGQGRYNEQFF
TRBV27	.	TRBJ2-7	.	TGTGCCAGCAGTGGGGGCGAGTACGAGCAGTACTTC	CASSGGEYEQYF
TRBV28	TRBD1	TRBJ1-6	.	TGTGCCAGCAGTTTCGGACAGGGCAATTCACCCCTCCACTTT	CASSFGQGNSPLHF
TRBV6-6	TRBD2	TRBJ2-1	.	TGTGCCAGCAGTCCCCCTAGGGGGCTAGCGGGAGCGCTGCGATACAATGAGCAGTTCTTC	CASSPPRGLAGALRYNEQFF
TRBV11-3	TRBD2	TRBJ2-7	.	TGTGCCAGCAGCCCGGGGAGGGTCACCTACGAGCAGTACTTC	CASSPGRVTYEQYF
TRBV28	TRBD2	TRBJ2-1	.	TGTGCCAGCACTCCTAGCGGTAGCTCCTACAATGAGCAGTTCTTC	CASTPSGSSYNEQFF
TRBV18	TRBD1	TRBJ2-1	.	TGTGCCAGCTCACGCCTCACAGGACAGGGTTCCAATGAGCAGTTCTTC	CASSRLTGQGSNEQFF
TRBV27	TRBD1	TRBJ2-1	.	TGTGCCAGCAGTTTAGGGGGGACAGGGGGCAGGGGTGAGCAGTTCTTC	CASSLGGTGGRGEQFF
TRBV7-3	TRBD2	TRBJ2-7	.	TGTGCCAGCAGCTCTGCTAGCGGGGCTGCCTACGAGCAGTACTTC	CASSSASGAAYEQYF
TRBV7-9	TRBD1	TRBJ2-2	.	TGTGCCAGCAGCTTAGCCGTGGGACAGGCGAACACCGGGGAGCTGTTTTTT	CASSLAVGQANTGELFF
TRBV18	TRBD1	TRBJ2-7	few	TGTGCCAGCCACTTTACAGGACAGGGAAGCTACGAGCAGTACTTC	CASHFTGQGSYEQYF
TRBV18	.	TRBJ2-7	.	TGTGCCAGCTCACCAGTGGCAGGGGTTAACAACGAGCAGTACTTC	CASSPVAGVNNEQYF
TRBV13	.	TRBJ1-1	few	TGTGCCAGCAGTCCCCCGGCCGGCGGGTCCACTGAAGCTTTCTTT	CASSPPAGGSTEAFF
TRBV9	.	TRBJ2-1	.	TGTGCCAGCAGCGTAGCTTGGGGCGACTACAATGAGCAGTTCTTC	CASSVAWGDYNEQFF
TRBV5-3	.	TRBJ2-7	.	TGTGCCAGAAGCTTGGTCCGGGGAACTTACGAGCAGTACTTC	CARSLVRGTYEQYF
TRBV19	TRBD2	TRBJ2-5	once	TGTGCCAGTAGTATAGCGTCTAGCGGAGACCAAGAGACCCAGTACTTC	CASSIASSGDQETQYF
TRBV6-4	TRBD2	TRBJ2-7	few	TGTGCCAGCAGTGACCTAGCGGGAGACCACGAGCAGTACTTC	CASSDLAGDHEQYF
TRBV13	.	TRBJ2-7	.	TGTGCCAGCAGCCAAAGCTGGCTAGCGCCAAGCTACGAGCAGTACTTC	CASSQSWLAPSYEQYF
TRBV12-3/TRBV12-4	.	TRBJ2-7	few	TGTGCCAGCAGCCTTCAACCGCTGGCCGAGCAGTACTTC	CASSLQPLAEQYF
TRBV24-1	TRBD2	TRBJ2-1	.	TGTGCCACCAGTGATTCTAGCGGGAGACGGTACAATGAGCAGTTCTTC	CATSDSSGRRYNEQFF
TRBV15	TRBD2	TRBJ2-3	few	TGTGCCACCAGCAGAGATCTGCTAGCGGGAGTAAGCACAGATACGCAGTATTTT	CATSRDLLAGVSTDTQYF
TRBV15	.	TRBJ1-2	.	TGTGCCACCAGCTCTTCTCGTGGGGGGAACTATGGCTACACCTTC	CATSSSRGGNYGYTF
TRBV19	.	TRBJ1-1	.	TGTGCCAGTACCCGGGACACAGACACTGAAGCTTTCTTT	CASTRDTDTEAFF
TRBV11-3	.	TRBJ2-1	.	TGTGCCAGCAGCTTAGTGGGGACAAGCTCCTACAATGAGCAGTTCTTC	CASSLVGTSSYNEQFF
TRBV19	.	TRBJ1-4	.	TGTGCCAGTAGCGGAATACAGGCAACTAATGAAAAACTGTTTTTT	CASSGIQATNEKLFF
TRBV11-2	.	TRBJ1-1	.	TGTGCCAGCAGCTTAGACAGGGCATTTGGCACTGAAGCTTTCTTT	CASSLDRAFGTEAFF
TRBV9	TRBD1	TRBJ2-5	.	TGTGCCAGCAGCCCGGGACAGGGATATAAGGGGAGGGCCCTCGAGACCCAGTACTTC	CASSPGQGYKGRALETQYF
TRBV20-1	TRBD2	TRBJ2-7	.	TGCAGTGCTAGTGGTGGGACTAGCGGGAGGTTCGACGAGCAGTACTTC	CSASGGTSGRFDEQYF
TRBV25-1	.	TRBJ2-6	.	TGTGCCAGCAGTGCGACAGGAATCTCTGGGGCCAACGTCCTGACTTTC	CASSATGISGANVLTF
TRBV28	.	TRBJ1-2	.	TGTGCCAGCATGAGGATTGGCTACACCTTC	CASMRIGYTF
TRBV28	TRBD2	TRBJ2-1	.	TGTGCCAGCAGTTCCAGGACTAGCGGGACCTACAATGAGCAGTTCTTC	CASSSRTSGTYNEQFF
TRBV25-1	.	TRBJ2-5	.	TGTGCCAGCAGTGAATCCATTGGGGGGATAGGGCGGGAGACCCAGTACTTC	CASSESIGGIGRETQYF
TRBV7-2	TRBD1	TRBJ1-3	.	TGTGCCAGCATCTTGGACAGGTTTCCTGGAAACACCATATATTTT	CASILDRFPGNTIYF
TRBV19	TRBD2	TRBJ2-7	.	TGTGCCAGTACCGGCCCCGGGACTAGCGGGAGGAACGAGCAGTACTTC	CASTGPGTSGRNEQYF
TRBV7-9	.	TRBJ2-7	.	TGTGCCAGCAGCTTCCCCCCGGGCTACGAGCAGTACTTC	CASSFPPGYEQYF
TRBV28	.	TRBJ2-1	.	TGTGCCAGCAGTTTGATACGGTCGGATGAGCAGTTCTTC	CASSLIRSDEQFF
TRBV30	.	TRBJ1-5	few	TGTGCCTGGAGTCGGGGGGAGGATCAGCCCCAGCATTTT	CAWSRGEDQPQHF
TRBV28	TRBD2	TRBJ2-1	.	TGTGCCAGCAGTTTGCGGCCGGGGGGGGGATACAATGAGCAGTTCTTC	CASSLRPGGGYNEQFF
TRBV29-1	.	TRBJ2-1	few	TGCAGCGTTCTGCATACTAGGGACAATGAGCAGTTCTTC	CSVLHTRDNEQFF
TRBV7-7	.	TRBJ1-6	.	TGTGCCAGCAGCAATACAGAGAATTCACCCCTCCACTTT	CASSNTENSPLHF
TRBV28	TRBD1	TRBJ1-5	.	TGTGCCAGCAGCCCCGGGACAGGGGTTTATCAGCCCCAGCATTTT	CASSPGTGVYQPQHF
TRBV18	.	TRBJ2-1	.	TGTGCCAGCTCACCACCGAGGGCCCCCACCTTTAATGAGCAGTTCTTC	CASSPPRAPTFNEQFF
TRBV5-6	.	TRBJ2-7	once	TGTGCCAGCAGCGCGGGACTGGGTATCTACGAGCAGTACTTC	CASSAGLGIYEQYF
TRBV18	.	TRBJ2-3	.	TGTGCCAGCTCACAAATGGCTGCACGCACAGATACGCAGTATTTT	CASSQMAARTDTQYF
TRBV5-6	.	TRBJ1-2	once	TGTGCCAGCAGTCTGGGGACAACTAACTATGGCTACACCTTC	CASSLGTTNYGYTF
TRBV11-3	TRBD1	TRBJ2-4	many	TGTGCCAGCAGCGGACGGGACAGGGAGGGCAAAAACATTCAGTACTTC	CASSGRDREGKNIQYF
TRBV5-1	.	TRBJ2-5	.	TGCGCCAGCAGTGCGGGGAATCGGGAGACCCAGTACTTC	CASSAGNRETQYF
TRBV11-3	.	TRBJ2-6	.	TGTGCCAGCAGCCCCCGCAAGTTCGGTGGGGCCAACGTCCTGACTTTC	CASSPRKFGGANVLTF